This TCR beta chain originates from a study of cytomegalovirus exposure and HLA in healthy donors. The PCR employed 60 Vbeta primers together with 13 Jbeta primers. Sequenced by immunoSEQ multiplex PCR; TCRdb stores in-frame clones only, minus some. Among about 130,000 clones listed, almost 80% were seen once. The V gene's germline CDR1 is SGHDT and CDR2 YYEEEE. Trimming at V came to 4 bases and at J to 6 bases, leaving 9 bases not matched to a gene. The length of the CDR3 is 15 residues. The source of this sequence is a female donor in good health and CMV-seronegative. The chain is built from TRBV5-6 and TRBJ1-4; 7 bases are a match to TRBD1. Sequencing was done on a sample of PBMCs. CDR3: CASSPERGGDEKLFF. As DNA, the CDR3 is TGTGCCAGCAGCCCAGAGAGAGGGGGCGATGAAAAACTGTTTTTT.